The following is a TCR beta chain sequence with its context. Antigen: not known. Molecular barcoding with unique molecular identifiers was used for the TCRbeta library. TCRdb independently ran MiXCR on the PCR reads; one entry per CDR3 protein. The table has about 6,500 distinct CDR3 sequences, approximately 12% seen once. This sample was taken from a study of T-cell reconstitution after alpha-beta-depleted transplantation in children. Study-level findings and limits: Surviving recipient T cells and thymic progenitors produced the high day-60 TCRbeta diversity seen in some patients. Newly produced T cells mostly provided counts and TCRbeta diversity after one year, as hyperexpanded clones declined. At around two months after transplant, the alpha-beta T cells were reportedly derived from several hundred expanded clones that came from non-depleted graft cells.

Germline V gene data show CDR1 as SGHRS and CDR2 as YFSETQ. V lost 5 bases, J lost 3 bases, and 13 bases lay in between. The CDR3 has 14 amino acids. Sequencing used PBMCs, mostly from graft donor cells, obtained 180 days after TCRalphabeta/CD19-depleted stem cell transplant. The chain uses TRBV5-1 and TRBJ2-3, with D tentatively TRBD1 or TRBD2 (6 bases each). The clonotype originates from a child less than two years old who had a stem cell transplant for acute myeloid leukemia, so the T cells may come from the graft donor. The CDR3 bases are TGCGCCAGCAGTTATCAGGGGAGGACAGATACGCAGTATTTT. This translates into CASSYQGRTDTQYF.